One and the same sample provided the 17 T cell receptor beta chains below, sequenced in a study of immune heterogeneity within non-small cell lung tumors. Template material for each sample was 600 ng of bulk tumor genomic DNA. Far-apart biopsies, several per primary tumor, were taken during surgery. The cohort was untreated, with newly diagnosed non-small cell lung cancer undergoing curative surgery. TCR beta CDR3 was amplified by multiplex PCR using 32 V and 13 J primers. TCRdb processed the multiplex PCR reads anew with MiXCR; each CDR3 protein has one entry. The sample has over 14,000 distinct CDR3 sequences, approximately 30% seen once. The sample consisted of lung tumor tissue. The receptors stem from a woman between 50 and 59 years old with non-small cell lung cancer.

This clonotype was found a few times. The chain couples TRBV7-9 to TRBJ2-4; D could derive from TRBD1 or TRBD2 (5 bases each). The CDR3 is 15 residues long. Trimming shortened V by 2 bases and J by 8 bases, and 16 bases separated the two germline ends. CDR1 and CDR2 (germline): SEHNR, FQNEAQ (reference sequence). CDR3 amino acids: CASSLLGVGVDIQYF. Written as DNA, the CDR3 is TGTGCCAGCAGCTTACTGGGGGTAGGGGTGGACATTCAGTACTTC.

Concerning this clonotype: At one boundary the junction diverges from the germline segment, which might be a read error. The rearrangement links TRBV7-7 to TRBJ2-1; TRBD2 might be the D (5 bases). CDR1 is SSHAT and CDR2 is FNYEAQ in the germline V gene (reference sequence). CDR3 length equals 15 residues. In DNA form, the CDR3 reads TGTGCTATCAGCTCCACTAGTGTAGGCTACAATGAGCAGTTCTTT. Translation gives CAISSTSVGYNEQFF.

The genes are TRBV13 and TRBJ1-2, with TRBD1 as a possible D gene (6 bases). The V gene lost 7 bases and the J gene lost 0 bases, with 12 bases spanning the gap. This CDR3 is built from 14 residues. Germline V gene data show CDR1 as PRHDT and CDR2 as FYEKMQ (reference sequence). The CDR3 reads CASTPEGANYGYTF. Written as DNA, the CDR3 is TGTGCCAGCACACCGGAGGGGGCTAACTATGGCTACACCTTC. The entire variable domain, with the rest obtained from reference TRBV13 and TRBJ1-2, is as follows: AAGVIQSPRHLIKEKRETATLKCYPIPRHDTVYWYQQGPGQDPQFLISFYEKMQSDKGSIPDRFSAQQFSDYHSELNMSSLELGDSALYFCASTPEGANYGYTFGSGTRLTVV.

A remark on this clonotype: A read error may be the cause here, since a much bigger clone is one base away. V and J are TRBV6-5 and TRBJ1-2; 7 bases fit TRBD1. The CDR3 contains 16 residues. The germline V gene encodes CDR1 MNHEY and CDR2 SVGAGI. Trimming took 8 bases from V and 0 from J; bases not matched to a gene: 12. This CDR3 is CASRLGTVRSNYGYTF. For the CDR3, the DNA is TGTGCCAGCCGTTTAGGGACAGTTCGATCTAACTATGGCTACACCTTC.

This clonotype was found many times. The chain joins TRBV7-8 to TRBJ2-5, with 10 bases fitting TRBD2. The CDR3 is 17 residues long. After removal of 4 bases from V and 2 bases from J, the junction contained 10 bases not matched to a gene. Germline CDR1 and CDR2: SGHVS and FQNEAQ. CDR3 DNA: TGTGCCAGCAGCTACTATCCCTTACTAGCGGGGCAAGAGACCCAGTACTTC. Amino acid sequence: CASSYYPLLAGQETQYF. The variable domain in full, with the rest retrieved from reference TRBV7-8 and TRBJ2-5, is GAGVSQSPRYKVAKRGQDVALRCDPISGHVSLFWYQQALGQGPEFLTYFQNEAQLDKSGLPSDRFFAERPEGSVSTLKIQRTQQEDSAVYLCASSYYPLLAGQETQYFGPGTRLLVL.

Remarks on this clonotype: Since a much larger clone is just one base distant, this may be a read error. The rearrangement uses TRBV2 and TRBJ2-1; D might be TRBD1 (6 bases). Germline CDR1 reads SNHLY; CDR2 reads FYNNEI. Trimming cost V 2 bases and J 0 bases, with 11 bases left between them. The CDR3 consists of 16 residues. CDR3 sequence: CASSERQGSSYNEQFF. In nucleotides, the CDR3 is TGTGCCAGCAGTGAACGGCAGGGGTCCTCCTACAATGAGCAGTTCTTC.

The V and J genes are TRBV5-8 and TRBJ2-3; possible D gene TRBD2, 6 bases. The CDR3 sequence is 13 residues long. Germline-derived CDR1 and CDR2 are SGHTS and YDEGEE. V was trimmed by 4 bases and J by 6 bases, leaving 12 bases between them. The CDR3 nucleotides are TGTGCCAGCAGCCTCACCCTAGCGGATACGCAGTATTTT. This sequence encodes CASSLTLADTQYF.

The sample holds many counts of this clonotype. The chain employs TRBV28 and TRBJ2-1; no firm D call. The CDR3 length is 15 residues. V lost 3 bases and J 2 bases, leaving 11 bases between the germline ends. Looked up from germline, CDR1 is MDHEN and CDR2 is SYDVKM. For the CDR3, the DNA is TGTGCCAGCAGTTTTAGGAGAGTTACCTACAATGAGCAGTTCTTC. It is translated as CASSFRRVTYNEQFF.

This clonotype ranks as medium-sized. The chain combines TRBV11-3 with TRBJ2-7, with a tentative D call TRBD2 (5 bases). V was clipped by 0 bases and J by 1 base, with 7 bases between them. Germline CDR1 reads SGHNT; CDR2 reads YENEEA. CDR3 size: 14 residues. The CDR3 sequence is CASSLDPGSYEQYF. The CDR3 bases are TGTGCCAGCAGCTTAGATCCGGGATCCTACGAGCAGTACTTC.

The table lists this clonotype with many counts. The gene calls are TRBV6-5 and TRBJ1-1, with TRBD1 matching over 8 bases. The CDR3 covers 18 residues. V lost 0 bases to trimming and J lost 5 bases; unmatched junction nucleotides: 14. Germline CDR1 reads MNHEY; CDR2 reads SVGAGI. For the CDR3, the DNA is TGTGCCAGCAGTTACTCGATGGGGGCCAGGGGGCAGGAGACTGAAGCTTTCTTT. It codes for CASSYSMGARGQETEAFF.

This clonotype was detected ten times or more. The rearrangement links TRBV19 to TRBJ1-5; tentative D call: TRBD1 (6 bases). V was trimmed by 1 base and J by 3 bases, leaving 13 bases between them. The CDR3 runs to 16 residues. The V gene's germline CDR1 is LNHDA and CDR2 SQIVND (reference sequence). The DNA for the CDR3 is TGTGCCAGTAGTATAGGTTTCTGGACAGACAATCAGCCCCAGCATTTT. This sequence encodes CASSIGFWTDNQPQHF.

In this sample, this clonotype turned up a few times. This may come from a read error, since a much larger clone is one base off. This chain links TRBV19 with TRBJ1-5; a possible D gene is TRBD1 (5 bases). V was cut by 6 bases and J by 3 bases, with 15 bases left in between. CDR1 and CDR2 from the germline V gene are LNHDA and SQIVND (reference sequence). This CDR3 is built from 15 residues. CDR3 sequence (DNA): TGTGCCAGTAGATCAGTGATACAGGTCAATCAGCCCCAGCATTTT. Translation: CASRSVIQVNQPQHF.

The rearrangement joins TRBV28 to TRBJ2-3; 11 bases match TRBD2. Germline trimming cut 4 bases from V and 4 bases from J; bases unmatched to any gene: 10. Germline CDR1 reads MDHEN; CDR2 reads SYDVKM. The CDR3 runs 17 residues. CDR3 coding DNA: TGTGCCAGCAGTTCCACTAGCGGGGGTTCAGACTCAGATACGCAGTATTTT. Encoded protein: CASSSTSGGSDSDTQYF.

Judged by abundance, this clonotype is medium-sized. The genes are TRBV28 and TRBJ1-1; TRBD1 is a possible D gene (6 bases). The CDR3 is made up of 20 amino acids. V was shortened by 2 bases and J by 2 bases, with 27 bases between the two germline ends. CDR1 is MDHEN and CDR2 is SYDVKM in the germline V gene. As DNA, the CDR3 is TGTGCCAGCAGTTTAATAATTGGCCGGTATCGGGCAGGGGAAAACACTGAAGCTTTCTTT. Translation gives CASSLIIGRYRAGENTEAFF.

In this sample, this clonotype is medium-sized (0.01 to 0.1%). V and J are TRBV5-1 and TRBJ2-1, with 12 bases identical to TRBD1. With 4 bases clipped from V and 7 bases from J, the junction kept 12 bases outside the gene matches. The CDR3 contains 17 residues. Per germline, CDR1 SGHRS and CDR2 YFSETQ. CDR3 in DNA: TGCGCCAGCAGCCCGGTCCCGGGACAGGGGGCTAGGAATGAGCAGTTCTTC. Translation gives CASSPVPGQGARNEQFF.

In its sample, this clonotype was seen many times. In DNA form, the CDR3 reads TGTGCCAGCAGCTCGTTAGACAGGGACGAGCAGTACTTC. As protein: CASSSLDRDEQYF. The rearrangement links TRBV7-2 to TRBJ2-7, with 7 bases fitting TRBD1. This CDR3 comprises 13 residues. V shed 4 bases and J 5 bases; nucleotides not matched to a gene: 5. CDR1 SGHTA and CDR2 FQGNSA come from the germline V gene.

This clonotype showed up many times. The chain employs TRBV7-9 and TRBJ2-2, with D unresolved. CDR1 SEHNR and CDR2 FQNEAQ come from the germline V gene (reference sequence). The V end lost 3 bases, the J end lost 7 bases, and 3 bases lay between the germline ends. CDR3 length: 11 amino acids. CDR3 residues: CASSFLGELFF. Here the CDR3 DNA reads TGTGCCAGCAGCTTTCTCGGGGAGCTGTTTTTT.